A selection of T cell receptor beta chains follows, all from one sample in a study of blood T cell repertoires in COVID-19. Profiled with immunoSEQ multiplex PCR; TCRdb holds only in-frame clones, not every one. The table has 120,000 or so clones, 78% seen once; the top ten hold about 2.3%. Sequencing was carried out using peripheral blood. The source is a man between 65 and 79 years old with acute or convalescent COVID-19. CDR3s include the opening cysteine and the closing phenylalanine or tryptophan. The D gene is left open where the match is weak. Rows give clone size only sometimes, using once, few, many, or a class for an expanded clone.

>NA|TRBJ2-6|TRBV18|NA
CASSPLPVTGANVLTF
TGTGCCAGCTCACCACTCCCAGTTACTGGGGCCAACGTCCTGACTTTC
>NA|TRBJ1-1|TRBV5-1|NA
CASSLGQTNTEAFF
TGCGCCAGCAGCTTAGGACAGACGAACACTGAAGCTTTCTTT
>NA|TRBJ1-3|TRBV10-3|TRBD1
CAIFTGASGNTIYF
TGTGCCATCTTTACAGGGGCGTCAGGAAACACCATATATTTT
>NA|TRBJ1-4|TRBV5-1|NA
CASSLSPPTNEKLFF
TGCGCCAGCAGCTTAAGCCCTCCAACTAATGAAAAACTGTTTTTT
>NA|TRBJ2-7|TRBV6-1|NA
CASSEGVDFYEQYF
TGTGCCAGCAGTGAAGGGGTAGACTTCTACGAGCAGTACTTC
>NA|TRBJ1-5|TRBV7-2|TRBD1
CASSFTGEVEPQHF
TGTGCCAGCAGCTTTACAGGGGAAGTGGAGCCCCAGCATTTT
>NA|TRBJ1-5|TRBV10-3|NA
CAISEQAAGAGQPQHF
TGTGCCATCAGTGAGCAAGCGGCAGGGGCCGGTCAGCCCCAGCATTTT
>NA|TRBJ1-2|TRBV11-3|NA
CASSLGSLTDPANYGYTF
TGTGCCAGCAGCTTAGGTAGCCTAACCGACCCCGCTAACTATGGCTACACCTTC
>NA|TRBJ1-1|TRBV7-8|NA
CASGRWEREAFF
TGTGCCAGCGGCCGGTGGGAGAGAGAAGCTTTCTTT
>NA|TRBJ2-1|TRBV5-4|TRBD1
CASSLVLGQGGNEQFF
TGTGCCAGCAGCTTGGTTCTGGGACAGGGGGGAAATGAGCAGTTCTTC
>NA|TRBJ1-2|TRBV7-2|TRBD1
CASSPRQGARYYGYTF
TGTGCCAGCAGCCCCCGACAGGGGGCGAGATACTATGGCTACACCTTC
>NA|TRBJ2-2|TRBV18|NA
CASSRAKDYTLTGELFF
TGTGCCAGCTCACGAGCTAAAGACTACACCCTCACCGGGGAGCTGTTTTTT
>NA|TRBJ2-1|TRBV6-2/TRBV6-3|TRBD2
CASSYGLAGDNEQFF
TGTGCCAGCAGTTACGGCCTAGCGGGGGATAATGAGCAGTTCTTC
>NA|TRBJ1-2|TRBV5-1|TRBD1
CASSALQGDGGYTF
TGCGCCAGCAGCGCACTACAGGGGGATGGTGGCTACACCTTC
>NA|TRBJ1-1|TRBV18|TRBD1
CASSPDRVGTEAFF
TGTGCCAGCTCACCCGACAGGGTCGGCACTGAAGCTTTCTTT
>NA|TRBJ2-3|TRBV4-1|TRBD1
CASSQTGTGGATDTQYF
TGCGCCAGCAGCCAAACCGGGACAGGGGGTGCCACAGATACGCAGTATTTT
>NA|TRBJ1-1|TRBV18|NA
CASSPQNLNTEAFF
TGTGCCAGCTCTCCACAGAACTTGAACACTGAAGCTTTCTTT
>NA|TRBJ2-1|TRBV5-5|TRBD1
CASNTGQGYNEQFF
TGTGCCAGCAACACCGGACAGGGCTACAATGAGCAGTTCTTC
>NA|TRBJ1-5|TRBV5-1|TRBD1
CASSLGPASGQASNQPQHF
TGCGCCAGCAGCTTAGGGCCCGCCTCGGGACAGGCGAGCAATCAGCCCCAGCATTTT
>NA|TRBJ2-6|TRBV13|TRBD1
CASSRGQGGANVLTF
TGTGCCAGCAGTAGAGGACAGGGTGGGGCCAACGTCCTGACTTTC
>once|TRBJ1-6|TRBV7-8|NA
CASSPLSNSPLHF
TGTGCCAGCAGCCCCCTTAGTAATTCACCCCTCCACTTT
>NA|TRBJ1-1|TRBV12-3/TRBV12-4|NA
CASRQGWDTEAFF
TGTGCCAGCAGACAGGGATGGGACACTGAAGCTTTCTTT
>NA|TRBJ2-1|TRBV5-4|TRBD1
CASSLVGTGFRSSYNEQFF
TGTGCCAGCAGCTTGGTAGGGACAGGTTTTCGAAGCTCCTACAATGAGCAGTTCTTC